This T cell receptor beta chain originates from a study of vaccination and CD4 T cells after COVID-19. For the study at large: Everyone enrolled got two doses of BNT162b2 or mRNA-1273 vaccine. Cellular stimulation was performed using overlapping spike peptides derived from SARS-CoV-2, HCoV-NL63, HCoV-OC43 and HCoV-229E.

The V and J ends lost 5 bases and 2 bases respectively, with 13 bases between them. The germline CDR1 and CDR2 sequences are DFQATT and SNEGSKA (reference sequence). The length of the CDR3 is 14 residues. Treatment in this sample: approximately nine-day PBMC culture with coronavirus spike peptide pools or control peptides (ViraFEST assay). The assay that was used to sequence DNA from cultured CD4+ T cells was the Oncomine TCR Beta short-read assay. TCRdb used MiXCR to reprocess the PCR reads, holding one entry per CDR3 protein. Of some 12,000 distinct CDR3 sequences listed, 50% to 75% were seen once; the top ten hold roughly 9.4%. About this clonotype: What it binds is unknown.

The sequencing here drew on CD4+ T cells from blood, cultured in vitro, taken before SARS-CoV-2 vaccination. The chain employs TRBV20-1 and TRBJ1-3; the D gene is possibly TRBD1 (6 bases). The sequence was obtained from a human donor who had recovered from COVID-19. The CDR3 spells CSAPTPGAGNTIYF. CDR3 nucleotide sequence: TGCAGTGCTCCTACACCAGGGGCTGGAAACACCATATATTTT.